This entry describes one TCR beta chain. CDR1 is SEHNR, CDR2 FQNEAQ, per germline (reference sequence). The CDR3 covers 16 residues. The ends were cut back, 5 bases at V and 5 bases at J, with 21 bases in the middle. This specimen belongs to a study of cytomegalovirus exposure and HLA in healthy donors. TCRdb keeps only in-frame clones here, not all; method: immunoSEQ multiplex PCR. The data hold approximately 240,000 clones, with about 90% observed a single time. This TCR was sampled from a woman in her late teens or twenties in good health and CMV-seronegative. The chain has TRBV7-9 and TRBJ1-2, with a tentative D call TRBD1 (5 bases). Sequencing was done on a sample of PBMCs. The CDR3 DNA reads TGTGCCAGCAGCAAACAGCCGGGGGGAGGAGGGTATGGCTACACCTTC. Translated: CASSKQPGGGGYGYTF.